The entry below gives a single T cell receptor (beta chain) sequence along with its context. The assay was immunoSEQ multiplex PCR, and TCRdb's table has in-frame clones only and misses some. The profile covers almost 65,000 clones, with roughly 90% appearing a single time and 1.5% to 2% taken by the ten largest. The data derive from a study of T cells in localized non-small cell lung cancer. CDR1 and CDR2 from the germline V gene are SGHNT and YYREEE (reference sequence). Trimming took 0 bases from V and 5 from J; bases not matched to a gene: 14. The length of the CDR3 is 17 residues. The TCR was taken from a woman aged 35-70 years with stage I lung adenocarcinoma. This chain connects TRBV5-4 to TRBJ2-7; the match to TRBD2 covers 7 bases. Sequences were derived from peripheral blood, sampled before any cancer treatment. In DNA, the CDR3 is TGTGCCAGCAGCTTGGGCGTGTGGGGGGGTCCTCAGAACGAGCAGTACTTC. The encoded protein is CASSLGVWGGPQNEQYF.